This T cell receptor beta chain was obtained from a study of blood T cell repertoires in COVID-19. Overall study context: The samples span acute and convalescent COVID-19 from the United States, Italy and Spain.

Only in-frame clones appear in the TCRdb table, and some are missing; sequencing was by immunoSEQ multiplex PCR. The sample holds approximately 340,000 clones, approximately 90% seen once. The CDR3 is made up of 14 amino acids. The germline V gene has CDR1 SGHNT and CDR2 YENEEA. The V and J ends lost 0 bases and 1 base respectively, with 6 bases between them. The clonotype comes from a woman aged 40 to 49 who had been exposed to COVID-19. The rearrangement joins TRBV11-3 to TRBJ1-1, with no clear D. The specimen was PBMCs or T cells enriched from blood (not recorded which). The CDR3 nucleotides are TGTGCCAGCAGCTTAGACAGTTCGAACACTGAAGCTTTCTTT. This codes for CASSLDSSNTEAFF.